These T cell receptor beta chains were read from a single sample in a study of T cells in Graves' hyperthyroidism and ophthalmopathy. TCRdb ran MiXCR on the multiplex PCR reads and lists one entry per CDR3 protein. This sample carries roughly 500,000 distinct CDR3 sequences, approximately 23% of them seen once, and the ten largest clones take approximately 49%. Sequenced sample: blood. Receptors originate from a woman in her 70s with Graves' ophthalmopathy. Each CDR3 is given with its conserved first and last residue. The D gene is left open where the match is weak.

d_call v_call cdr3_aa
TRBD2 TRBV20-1 CSATGTSGSLGAGAQYF
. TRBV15 CATSILRISYEQYF
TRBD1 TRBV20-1 CSASGQGGENQPQHF
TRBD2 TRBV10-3 CAISLAGGETQYF
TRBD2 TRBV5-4 CASSSGGARETQYF
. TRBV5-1 CASSLGVRAFYGYTF
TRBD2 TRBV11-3 CASSLDYLRERADTQYF
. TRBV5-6 CASTPRGGGRETQYF
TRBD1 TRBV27 CASSRGTGTEAFF
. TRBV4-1 CASSHPAGSDYGYTF
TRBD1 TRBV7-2 CASSIKTRTGSSPGANVLTF
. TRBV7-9 CASSLAGARGSTYNEQFF
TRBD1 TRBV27 CASSQLQGRLETQYF
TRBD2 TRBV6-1 CASSETSGSYEQFF
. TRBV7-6 CASSLYFNGELFF
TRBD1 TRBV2 CASKPGTGKETQYF
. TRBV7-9 CASSLVGKGALTDTQYF
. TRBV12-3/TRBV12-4 CASTRTATSSPLHF
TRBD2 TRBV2 CASSAGLAGAYEQYF
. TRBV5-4 CASIYGTPLGLRNQPQHF
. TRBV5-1 CASSLPGSPDTQYF
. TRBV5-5 CASSRRSQETQYF
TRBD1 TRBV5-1 CASSFLQGAARGTEAFF
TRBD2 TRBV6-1 CASSFGTSEYNEQFF
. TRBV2 CASSAEGGREYTDTQYF
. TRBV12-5 CASGFGGPTLTDTQYF
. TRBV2 CASSADRPDTGELFF
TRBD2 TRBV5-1 CASSPSGVQETQYF
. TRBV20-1 CSARDVYEQYF
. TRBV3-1 CASSPYSRSDEKLFF
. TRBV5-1 CASSSDRVYEKLFF
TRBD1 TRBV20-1 CSARTGGFSGANVLTF
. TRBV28 CASTTGGIYGYTF
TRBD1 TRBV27 CASSRTGRSTNEKLFF
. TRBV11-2 CASSLGGFFGTVGPNEQFF
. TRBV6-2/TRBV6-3 CASSLRSVASASEQYF
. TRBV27 CASSASVSYEQYF
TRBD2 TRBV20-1 CSATRTSVGNEQFF
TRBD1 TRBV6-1 CASRQTGARVDTQYF
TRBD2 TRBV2 CASSSAGGRTDTQYF
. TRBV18 CASSPGSQGLGGYTF
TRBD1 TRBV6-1 CASSSIERDRDYGYTF
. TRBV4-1 CASSQGGGTAYTF
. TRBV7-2 CASSLWTQRETQYF
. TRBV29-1 CSGTKGVYEQYF
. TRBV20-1 CSAPLLSGPSYNEQFF
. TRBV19 CASSIKTGSNYGYTF
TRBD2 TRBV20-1 CSASPSTSRITDTQYF